This TCR beta chain was identified in a study of vaccination and CD4 T cells after COVID-19. Sample treatment: roughly ten-day PBMC culture with coronavirus spike peptide pools or control peptides (ViraFEST assay). Germline V gene data show CDR1 as KGHDR and CDR2 as SFDVKD. The CDR3 is 14 amino acids. Trimming left V 4 bases short and J 0 bases short, with 6 bases between. Cultured CD4+ T cells had their DNA profiled by the Oncomine TCR Beta short-read assay. TCRdb reprocessed the PCR reads via MiXCR and lists one record per CDR3 protein. The sample shows about 20,000 distinct CDR3 sequences, around 52% of them seen only once. With regard to this clonotype: The antigen is not known.

Sequencing was performed on CD4+ T cells from blood, cultured in vitro. The receptor's source is a human donor who had recovered from COVID-19. V gene TRBV24-1 combines with J gene TRBJ1-3; unclear D gene. The CDR3 DNA reads TGTGCCACCAGTGAAGGGAACTCTGGAAACACCATATATTTT. Translation gives CATSEGNSGNTIYF.